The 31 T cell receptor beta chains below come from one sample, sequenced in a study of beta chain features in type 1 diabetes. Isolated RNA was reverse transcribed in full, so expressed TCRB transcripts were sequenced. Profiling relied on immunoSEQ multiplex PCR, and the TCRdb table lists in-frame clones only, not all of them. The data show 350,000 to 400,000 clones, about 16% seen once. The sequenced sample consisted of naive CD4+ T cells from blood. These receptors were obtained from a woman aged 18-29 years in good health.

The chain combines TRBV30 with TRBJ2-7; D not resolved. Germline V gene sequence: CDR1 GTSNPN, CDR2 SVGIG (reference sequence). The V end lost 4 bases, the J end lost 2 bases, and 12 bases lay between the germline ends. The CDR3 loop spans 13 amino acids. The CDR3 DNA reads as TGTGCCTGGAAACTTCCTGCAACCTACGAGCAGTACTTC. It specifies CAWKLPATYEQYF.

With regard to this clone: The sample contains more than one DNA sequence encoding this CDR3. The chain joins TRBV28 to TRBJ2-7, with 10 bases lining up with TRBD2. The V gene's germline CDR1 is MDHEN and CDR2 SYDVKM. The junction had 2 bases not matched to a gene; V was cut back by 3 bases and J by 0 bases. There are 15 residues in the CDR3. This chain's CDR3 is CASSLSGRASYEQYF. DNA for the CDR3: TGTGCCAGCAGTTTGAGCGGGAGGGCCTCCTACGAGCAGTACTTC. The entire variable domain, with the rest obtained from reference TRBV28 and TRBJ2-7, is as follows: DVKVTQSSRYLVKRTGEKVFLECVQDMDHENMFWYRQDPGLGLRLIYFSYDVKMKEKGDIPEGYSVSREKKERFSLILESASTNQTSMYLCASSLSGRASYEQYFGPGTRLTVT.

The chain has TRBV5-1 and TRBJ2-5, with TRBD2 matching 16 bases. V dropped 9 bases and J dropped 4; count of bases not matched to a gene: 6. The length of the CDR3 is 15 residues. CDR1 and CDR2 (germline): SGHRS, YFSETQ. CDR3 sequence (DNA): TGCGCCACGGGACTAGCGGGAGGGCTCGGAGAGACCCAGTACTTC. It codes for CATGLAGGLGETQYF.

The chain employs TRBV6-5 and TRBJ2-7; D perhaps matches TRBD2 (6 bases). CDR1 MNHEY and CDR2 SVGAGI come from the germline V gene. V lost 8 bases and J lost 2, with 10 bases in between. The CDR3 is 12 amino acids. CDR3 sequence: CASRDFTYEQYF. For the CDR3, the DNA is TGTGCCAGCCGGGACTTTACCTACGAGCAGTACTTC.

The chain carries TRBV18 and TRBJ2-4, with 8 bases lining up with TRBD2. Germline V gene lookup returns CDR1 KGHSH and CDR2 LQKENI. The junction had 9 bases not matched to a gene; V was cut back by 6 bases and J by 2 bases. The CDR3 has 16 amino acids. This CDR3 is CASSSWTSPTKNIQYF. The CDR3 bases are TGTGCCAGCTCGTCGTGGACTAGCCCGACCAAAAACATTCAGTACTTC.

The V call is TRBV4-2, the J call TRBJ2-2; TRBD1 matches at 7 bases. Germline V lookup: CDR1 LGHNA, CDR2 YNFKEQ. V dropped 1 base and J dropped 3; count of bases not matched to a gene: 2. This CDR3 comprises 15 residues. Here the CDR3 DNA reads TGTGCCAGCAGCCAAGGCGACAGGGACACCGGGGAGCTGTTTTTT. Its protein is CASSQGDRDTGELFF.

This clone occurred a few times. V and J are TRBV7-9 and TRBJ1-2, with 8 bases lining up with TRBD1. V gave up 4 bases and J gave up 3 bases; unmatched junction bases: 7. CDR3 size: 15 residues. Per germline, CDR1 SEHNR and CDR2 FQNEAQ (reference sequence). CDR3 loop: CASSSWTGIDYGYTF. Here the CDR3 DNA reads TGTGCCAGCAGCTCTTGGACAGGGATAGACTATGGCTACACCTTC.

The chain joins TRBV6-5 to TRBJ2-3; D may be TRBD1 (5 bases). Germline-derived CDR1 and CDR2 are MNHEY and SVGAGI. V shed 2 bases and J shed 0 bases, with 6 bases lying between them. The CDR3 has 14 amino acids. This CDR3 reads CASSYTGSTDTQYF. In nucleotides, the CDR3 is TGTGCCAGCAGTTACACAGGCAGCACAGATACGCAGTATTTT.

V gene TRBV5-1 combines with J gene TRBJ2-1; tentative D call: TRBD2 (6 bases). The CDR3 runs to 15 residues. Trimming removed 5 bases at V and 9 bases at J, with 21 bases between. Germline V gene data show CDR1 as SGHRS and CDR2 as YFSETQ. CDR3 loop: CASRMASAQTSEQFF. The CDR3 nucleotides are TGCGCCAGCAGAATGGCTAGCGCTCAGACCTCTGAGCAGTTCTTC.

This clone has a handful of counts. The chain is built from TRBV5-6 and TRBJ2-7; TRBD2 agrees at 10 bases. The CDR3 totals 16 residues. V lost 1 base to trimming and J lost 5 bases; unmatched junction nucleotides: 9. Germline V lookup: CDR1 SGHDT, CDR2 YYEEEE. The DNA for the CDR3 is TGTGCCAGCAGCTTGTTAGGAGCTAGCGGGAGTCACGAGCAGTACTTC. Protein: CASSLLGASGSHEQYF.

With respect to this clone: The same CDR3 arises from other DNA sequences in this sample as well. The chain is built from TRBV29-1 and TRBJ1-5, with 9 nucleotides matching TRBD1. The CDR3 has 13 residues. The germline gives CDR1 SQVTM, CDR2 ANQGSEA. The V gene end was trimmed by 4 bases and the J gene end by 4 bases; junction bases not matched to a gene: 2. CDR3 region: CSVATGGNQPQHF. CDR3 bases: TGCAGCGTTGCGACAGGGGGGAATCAGCCCCAGCATTTT.

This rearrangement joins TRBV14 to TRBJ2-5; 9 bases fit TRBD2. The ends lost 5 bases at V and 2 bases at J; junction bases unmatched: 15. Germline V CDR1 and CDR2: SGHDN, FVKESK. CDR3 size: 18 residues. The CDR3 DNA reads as TGTGCCAGCAGCTATGGCGGTCTAGCGGGAAAATCACAAGAGACCCAGTACTTC. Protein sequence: CASSYGGLAGKSQETQYF.

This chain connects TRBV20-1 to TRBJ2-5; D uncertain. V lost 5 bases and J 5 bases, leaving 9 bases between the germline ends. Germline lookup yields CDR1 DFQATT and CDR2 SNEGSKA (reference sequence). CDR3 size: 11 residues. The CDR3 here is CSAYILETQYF. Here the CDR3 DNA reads TGCAGTGCTTACATATTGGAGACCCAGTACTTC.

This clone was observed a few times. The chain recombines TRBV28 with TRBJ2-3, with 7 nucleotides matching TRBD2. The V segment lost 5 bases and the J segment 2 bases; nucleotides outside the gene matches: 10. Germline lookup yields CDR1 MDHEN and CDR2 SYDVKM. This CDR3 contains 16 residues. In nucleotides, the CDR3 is TGTGCCAGCAGTACCCCTCGTGGGACTACCACAGATACGCAGTATTTT. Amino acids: CASSTPRGTTTDTQYF.

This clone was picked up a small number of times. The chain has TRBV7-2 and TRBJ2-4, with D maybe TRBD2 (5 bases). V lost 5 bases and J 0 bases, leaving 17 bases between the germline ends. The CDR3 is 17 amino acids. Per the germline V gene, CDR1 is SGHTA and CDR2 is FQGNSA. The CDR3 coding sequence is TGTGCCAGCAGCCAAACCCTAGCCCCTGTAGCCAAAAACATTCAGTACTTC. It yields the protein CASSQTLAPVAKNIQYF.

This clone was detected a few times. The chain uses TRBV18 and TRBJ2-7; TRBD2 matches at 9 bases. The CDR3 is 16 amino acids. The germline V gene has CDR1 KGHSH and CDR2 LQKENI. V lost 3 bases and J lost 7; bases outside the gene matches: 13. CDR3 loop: CASSPGTSSVLREQYF. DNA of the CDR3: TGTGCCAGCTCACCGGGGACTAGCTCGGTATTGCGGGAGCAGTACTTC.

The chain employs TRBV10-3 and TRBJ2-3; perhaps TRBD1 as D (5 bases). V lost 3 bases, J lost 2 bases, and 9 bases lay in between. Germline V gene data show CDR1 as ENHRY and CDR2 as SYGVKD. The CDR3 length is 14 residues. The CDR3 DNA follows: TGTGCCATCAGTGACAGGGCGGCCACAGATACGCAGTATTTT. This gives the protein CAISDRAATDTQYF.

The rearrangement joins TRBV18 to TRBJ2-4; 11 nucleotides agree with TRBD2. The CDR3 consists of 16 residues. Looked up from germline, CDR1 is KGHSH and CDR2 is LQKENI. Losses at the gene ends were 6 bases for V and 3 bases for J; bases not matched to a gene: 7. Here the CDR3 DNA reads TGTGCCAGCTCCCAACTAGCGGGAGACGTCAAAAACATTCAGTACTTC. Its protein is CASSQLAGDVKNIQYF.

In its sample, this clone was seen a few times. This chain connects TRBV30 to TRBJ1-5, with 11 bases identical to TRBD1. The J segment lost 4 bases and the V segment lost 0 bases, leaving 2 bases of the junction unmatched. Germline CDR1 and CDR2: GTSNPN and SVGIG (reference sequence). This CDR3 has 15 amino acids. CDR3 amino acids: CAWSVGDRGNQPQHF. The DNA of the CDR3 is TGTGCCTGGAGTGTAGGGGACAGGGGGAATCAGCCCCAGCATTTT.

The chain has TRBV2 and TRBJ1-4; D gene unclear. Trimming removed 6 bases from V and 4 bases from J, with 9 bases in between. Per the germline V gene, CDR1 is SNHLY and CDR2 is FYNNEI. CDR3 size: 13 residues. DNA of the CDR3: TGTGCCAGCAGCGATACGGGTAATGAAAAACTGTTTTTT. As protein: CASSDTGNEKLFF.

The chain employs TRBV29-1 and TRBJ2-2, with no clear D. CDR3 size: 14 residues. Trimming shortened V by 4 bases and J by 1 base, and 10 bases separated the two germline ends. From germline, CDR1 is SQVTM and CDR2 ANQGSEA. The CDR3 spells CSVGGLQNTGELFF. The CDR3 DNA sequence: TGCAGCGTTGGTGGGCTTCAGAACACCGGGGAGCTGTTTTTT.

The CDR3 loop is CAWRGLQGDRLAINNEQFF. In DNA form, the CDR3 reads TGTGCCTGGAGGGGATTACAGGGAGATCGACTCGCTATTAACAATGAGCAGTTCTTC. The rearrangement joins TRBV30 to TRBJ2-1, with a weak D call TRBD1 (6 bases). Germline V gene data show CDR1 as GTSNPN and CDR2 as SVGIG (reference sequence). This CDR3 region has 19 residues. V lost 3 bases, J lost 5 bases, and 29 bases lay in between.

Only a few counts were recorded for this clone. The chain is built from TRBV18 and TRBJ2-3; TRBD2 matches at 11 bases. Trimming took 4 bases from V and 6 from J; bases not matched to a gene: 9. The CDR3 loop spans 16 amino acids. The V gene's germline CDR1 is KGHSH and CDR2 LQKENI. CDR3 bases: TGTGCCAGCTCACAGCAACTAGCGGGAGTTGCGGATACGCAGTATTTT. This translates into CASSQQLAGVADTQYF.

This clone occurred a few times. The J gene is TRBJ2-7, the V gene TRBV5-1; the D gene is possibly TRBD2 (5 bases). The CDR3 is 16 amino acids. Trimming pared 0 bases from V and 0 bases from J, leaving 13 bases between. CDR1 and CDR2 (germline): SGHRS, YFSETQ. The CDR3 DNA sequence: TGCGCCAGCAGCTTGGGAGGGAGCAGTAGCTCCTACGAGCAGTACTTC. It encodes CASSLGGSSSSYEQYF.

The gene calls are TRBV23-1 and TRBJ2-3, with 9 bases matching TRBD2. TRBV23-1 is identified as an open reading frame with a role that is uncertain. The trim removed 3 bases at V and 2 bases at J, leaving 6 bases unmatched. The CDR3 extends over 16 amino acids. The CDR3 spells CASSQPGLAYTDTQYF. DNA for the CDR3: TGCGCCAGCAGTCAGCCTGGACTAGCGTACACAGATACGCAGTATTTT.

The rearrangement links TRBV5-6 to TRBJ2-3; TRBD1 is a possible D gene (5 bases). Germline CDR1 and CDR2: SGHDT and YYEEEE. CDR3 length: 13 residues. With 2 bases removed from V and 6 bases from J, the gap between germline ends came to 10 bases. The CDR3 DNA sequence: TGTGCCAGCAGCTTCAGGACAATGGATACGCAGTATTTT. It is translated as CASSFRTMDTQYF.

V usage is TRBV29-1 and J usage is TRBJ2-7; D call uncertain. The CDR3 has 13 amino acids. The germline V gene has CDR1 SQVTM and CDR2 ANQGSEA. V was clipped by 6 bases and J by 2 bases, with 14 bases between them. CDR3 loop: CSVRQRATYEQYF. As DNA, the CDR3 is TGCAGCGTGCGGCAAAGAGCGACCTACGAGCAGTACTTC.

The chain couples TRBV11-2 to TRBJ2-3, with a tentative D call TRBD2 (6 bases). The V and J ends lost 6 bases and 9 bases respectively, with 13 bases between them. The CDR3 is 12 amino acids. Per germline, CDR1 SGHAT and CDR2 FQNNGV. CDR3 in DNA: TGTGCCAGCAGTCTGCAGGGAGGCACGCAGTATTTT. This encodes CASSLQGGTQYF.

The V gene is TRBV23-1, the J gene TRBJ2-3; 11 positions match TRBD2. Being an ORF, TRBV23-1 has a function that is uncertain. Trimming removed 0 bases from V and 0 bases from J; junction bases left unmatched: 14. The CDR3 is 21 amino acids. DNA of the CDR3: TGCGCCAGCAGTCAATCTATAAAGACTAGCGGGAAAGAGCCTAGCACAGATACGCAGTATTTT. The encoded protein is CASSQSIKTSGKEPSTDTQYF.

In nucleotides, the CDR3 is TGTGCCTGGAGTGAAGGGACTAGCGTCAGGGCCGATACGCAGTATTTT. This sequence encodes CAWSEGTSVRADTQYF. The V gene is TRBV30, the J gene TRBJ2-3, with TRBD2 matching 10 bases. The CDR3 has 16 residues. Per germline, CDR1 GTSNPN and CDR2 SVGIG (reference sequence). V shed 1 base, J shed 6 bases, and the junction held 10 bases outside the gene matches.

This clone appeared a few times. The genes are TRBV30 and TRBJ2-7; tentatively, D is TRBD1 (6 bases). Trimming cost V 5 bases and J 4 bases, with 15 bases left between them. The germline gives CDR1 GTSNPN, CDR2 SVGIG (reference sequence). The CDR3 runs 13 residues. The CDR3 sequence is CAWEIQGRYEQYF. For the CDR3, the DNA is TGTGCCTGGGAAATACAGGGACGATACGAGCAGTACTTC.